This TCR beta chain was sequenced during a study of cytomegalovirus exposure and HLA in healthy donors. PCR amplification relied on 60 Vbeta primers (plus 13 Jbeta primers). Data came from immunoSEQ multiplex PCR; TCRdb stores just in-frame clones and leaves some out. Here the sample spans 180,000 or so clones, under 85% being singletons. Germline loops: CDR1 LGHNA, CDR2 YSLEER. Trimming cost V 1 base and J 0 bases; bases outside gene matches: 2. This CDR3 has 17 residues. The sequenced sample consisted of PBMCs. The chain uses TRBV4-3 and TRBJ2-3; 12 bases agree with TRBD2. This clonotype was sampled from a human donor in good health. CDR3 coding DNA: TGCGCCAGCAGCCAAGTGGGGACTAGCGGGAGCACAGATACGCAGTATTTT. It is translated as CASSQVGTSGSTDTQYF.